The 27 T cell receptor beta chains presented below share a single source sample, sequenced in a study of long-term antiretroviral therapy in people with HIV. Run at survey level, the immunoSEQ assay was version v3.0. Libraries were prepared by immunoSEQ multiplex PCR; TCRdb keeps only in-frame clonotypes and omits some of them. The sample has about 3,300 clones, about 88% seen once. The specimen was unsorted PBMCs, collected 0.3 years after starting antiretroviral therapy. The receptors originated from a woman aged 50 to 60 with HIV.

This chain uses TRBV7-9 with TRBJ1-2; D not resolved. Trimming removed 5 bases from V and 8 bases from J, with 12 bases in between. The CDR3 has 12 residues. From germline, CDR1 is SEHNR and CDR2 FQNEAQ (reference sequence). Here the CDR3 DNA reads TGTGCCAGCAGCCCACCCGGCGGCGGCTACACCTTC. Its translation: CASSPPGGGYTF.

This chain joins TRBV5-1 and TRBJ2-7; 7 nucleotides align to TRBD1. The CDR3 has 15 residues. CDR1 SGHRS and CDR2 YFSETQ come from the germline V gene. With V trimmed by 4 bases and J by 2 bases, 9 bases remained unmatched. Here the CDR3 reads CASSPGTVLTYEQYF. The CDR3 DNA follows: TGCGCCAGCAGCCCGGGGACAGTGTTAACCTACGAGCAGTACTTC.

The chain uses TRBV16 and TRBJ2-3; 12 nucleotides align to TRBD1. The CDR3 is 17 amino acids. Germline-derived CDR1 and CDR2 are KGHSY and FQNENV. Trimming cost V 4 bases and J 4 bases; bases outside gene matches: 9. CDR3 in DNA: TGTGCCAGCAGCCGAAATTGGGGACAGGGGGCCGCAGATACGCAGTATTTT. This codes for CASSRNWGQGAADTQYF.

The CDR3 spells CASSVTGARQPQHF. The CDR3 DNA reads as TGTGCCAGTAGTGTAACAGGGGCTCGACAGCCCCAGCATTTT. V and J are TRBV19 and TRBJ1-5; 7 bases align to TRBD1. Unmatched junction bases numbered 8, after V lost 5 bases and J lost 7 bases. Germline CDR1 LNHDA, CDR2 SQIVND (reference sequence). The CDR3 is 14 amino acids.

V gene TRBV19 combines with J gene TRBJ1-1, with D possibly matching TRBD1 (5 bases). Germline V lookup: CDR1 LNHDA, CDR2 SQIVND (reference sequence). The CDR3 has 14 amino acids. V shed 7 bases and J shed 5 bases, with 17 bases lying between them. The CDR3 sequence: CASTVGRGVTEAFF. In DNA, the CDR3 is TGTGCCAGTACCGTAGGAAGGGGAGTTACTGAAGCTTTCTTT.

V gene TRBV19 combines with J gene TRBJ1-1; possibly TRBD1 for D (6 bases). The V gene's germline CDR1 is LNHDA and CDR2 SQIVND (reference sequence). This CDR3 comprises 15 residues. The germline V and J ends were trimmed by 0 bases and 0 bases, with 8 bases remaining between them. CDR3 sequence (DNA): TGTGCCAGTAGTATAGAGTACAGGGTGAACACTGAAGCTTTCTTT. This translates into CASSIEYRVNTEAFF.

The chain combines TRBV6-1 with TRBJ1-6; D possibly corresponds to TRBD1 (6 bases). The CDR3 runs to 14 residues. Germline lookup yields CDR1 MNHNS and CDR2 SASEGT. Trimming removed 4 bases from V and 8 bases from J, with 12 bases in between. As DNA, the CDR3 is TGTGCCAGCAGTGTTTCAGGGGTTGATTCACCCCTCCACTTT. Protein: CASSVSGVDSPLHF.

The chain links TRBV9 to TRBJ2-1, with D possibly TRBD2 on 6 matching bases. This CDR3 spans 13 amino acids. Trimming left V 5 bases short and J 10 bases short, with 16 bases between. The germline gives CDR1 SGDLS, CDR2 YYNGEE. CDR3 nucleotide sequence: TGTGCCAGCAGGGGCACTAGCTCGGGAGAGCAGTTCTTC. Encoded protein: CASRGTSSGEQFF. Filled out from reference TRBV9 and TRBJ2-1, the complete variable domain reads DSGVTQTPKHLITATGQRVTLRCSPRSGDLSVYWYQQSLDQGLQFLIQYYNGEERAKGNILERFSAQQFPDLHSELNLSSLELGDSALYFCASRGTSSGEQFFGPGTRLTVL.

This clone was picked up one time. This chain links TRBV7-9 with TRBJ2-7, with D perhaps matching TRBD2 (6 bases). V shed 4 bases and J shed 6 bases, with 19 bases lying between them. Germline loops: CDR1 SEHNR, CDR2 FQNEAQ (reference sequence). The CDR3 has 15 amino acids. The CDR3 bases are TGTGCCAGCAGCTCCTCCCCCCGGCAGGGAGGCGAGCAGTACTTC. Its protein is CASSSSPRQGGEQYF.

The chain uses TRBV13 and TRBJ1-4; D not resolved. Looked up from germline, CDR1 is PRHDT and CDR2 is FYEKMQ (reference sequence). Between the trimmed V and J ends, which lost 3 bases and 10 bases, there was a span of 12 bases. The CDR3 runs 13 residues. The CDR3 spells CASSLIGSGKLFF. The CDR3 DNA sequence: TGTGCCAGCAGCTTGATAGGGTCCGGAAAACTGTTTTTT.

This sequence joins TRBV25-1 and TRBJ1-1; D not resolved. CDR3 length equals 11 residues. CDR1 is MGHDK, CDR2 SYGVNS, per germline. V was pared by 7 bases and J by 5 bases, with 8 bases between. CDR3 sequence: CASNGGTEAFF. Here the CDR3 DNA reads TGTGCCAGCAACGGAGGGACTGAAGCTTTCTTT.

The V call is TRBV5-1, the J call TRBJ2-5; possible D gene TRBD1, 6 bases. The CDR3 spans 15 residues. Trimming pared 3 bases from V and 4 bases from J, leaving 16 bases between. Germline values: CDR1 SGHRS, CDR2 YFSETQ. The CDR3 DNA follows: TGCGCCAGCAGCTCGGGCCAGGGGTGGGGAGAGACCCAGTACTTC. Translating gives CASSSGQGWGETQYF.

The chain is built from TRBV7-9 and TRBJ1-5; D gene unclear. The ends were cut back, 2 bases at V and 6 bases at J, with 5 bases in the middle. There are 12 residues in the CDR3. Looked up from germline, CDR1 is SEHNR and CDR2 is FQNEAQ (reference sequence). The CDR3 here is CASSLSSQPQHF. CDR3 nucleotide sequence: TGTGCCAGCAGCTTATCGAGTCAGCCCCAGCATTTT. The full variable domain, with the rest looked up from reference TRBV7-9 and TRBJ1-5, is DTGVSQNPRHKITKRGQNVTFRCDPISEHNRLYWYRQTLGQGPEFLTYFQNEAQLEKSRLLSDRFSAERPKGSFSTLEIQRTEQGDSAMYLCASSLSSQPQHFGDGTRLSIL.

This clone was seen just once. This chain uses TRBV18 with TRBJ2-1, with a tentative D call TRBD2 (7 bases). The CDR3 is 12 amino acids. V dropped 8 bases and J dropped 6 bases, with 11 bases sitting between them. CDR1 is KGHSH, CDR2 LQKENI, per germline. The CDR3 sequence is CASRGGANEQFF. CDR3 bases: TGTGCCAGCCGAGGGGGGGCCAATGAGCAGTTCTTC.

The sample holds one count of this clone. The rearrangement uses TRBV4-3 and TRBJ2-1; 12 bases align to TRBD2. The trim removed 2 bases at V and 0 bases at J, leaving 14 bases unmatched. Germline V gene sequence: CDR1 LGHNA, CDR2 YSLEER. The CDR3 contains 21 residues. This CDR3 is CASSQPSSGGALTYSYNEQFF. The CDR3 nucleotides are TGCGCCAGCAGCCAACCGTCTAGCGGGGGGGCCTTGACTTACTCCTACAATGAGCAGTTCTTC.

The chain couples TRBV19 to TRBJ1-2; 7 bases match TRBD1. Per the germline V gene, CDR1 is LNHDA and CDR2 is SQIVND (reference sequence). With V trimmed by 5 bases and J by 3 bases, 3 bases remained unmatched. This CDR3 comprises 13 residues. The CDR3 region is CASSPTGDYGYTF. The DNA of the CDR3 is TGTGCCAGTAGTCCAACAGGGGACTATGGCTACACCTTC.

The rearrangement links TRBV4-3 to TRBJ2-1; 9 bases are shared with TRBD1. The germline V gene encodes CDR1 LGHNA and CDR2 YSLEER. This CDR3 is built from 15 residues. J was trimmed by 8 bases and V by 2 bases; bases with no gene match: 7. The CDR3 here is CASSQRGQGGYEQFF. The CDR3 DNA is TGCGCCAGCAGCCAACGGGGACAGGGAGGGTATGAGCAGTTCTTC.

V gene TRBV6-5 combines with J gene TRBJ1-1; 12 nucleotides align to TRBD1. J gave up 7 bases and V 9 bases, and 9 bases lay outside the gene matches. The CDR3 covers 14 residues. Looked up from germline, CDR1 is MNHEY and CDR2 is SVGAGI. DNA for the CDR3: TGTGCCAGTTTTAGGGGGACAGGGGGCGATGAAGCTTTCTTT. Translated: CASFRGTGGDEAFF.

This sequence joins TRBV7-9 and TRBJ2-1, with D possibly TRBD1 on 6 matching bases. This CDR3 is 14 amino acids long. Trimming shortened V by 1 base and J by 7 bases, and 11 bases separated the two germline ends. Germline V CDR1 and CDR2: SEHNR, FQNEAQ (reference sequence). The CDR3 bases are TGTGCCAGCAGCTTAGGAGGGGGACAAAATGAGCAGTTCTTC. Translating it yields CASSLGGGQNEQFF.

CDR3 residues: CASSDPDRTSYGYTF. For the CDR3, the DNA is TGTGCCAGTAGTGACCCGGACAGGACCTCCTATGGCTACACCTTC. V and J are TRBV19 and TRBJ1-2; 7 nucleotides agree with TRBD1. The CDR3 has 15 residues. V lost 5 bases to trimming and J lost 4 bases; unmatched junction nucleotides: 10. The germline CDR1 and CDR2 sequences are LNHDA and SQIVND (reference sequence).

This chain links TRBV11-2 with TRBJ2-3, with D perhaps being TRBD1 or TRBD2 (7 bases each). The CDR3 covers 17 residues. The germline CDR1 and CDR2 sequences are SGHAT and FQNNGV. The V end was cut by 4 bases, the J end by 1 base, with 18 bases between. The CDR3 region is CASSSGQAGVGTDTQYF. CDR3 nucleotides: TGTGCCAGCAGCTCCGGACAGGCGGGGGTGGGCACAGATACGCAGTATTTT.

The gene calls are TRBV11-2 and TRBJ2-2; TRBD2 matches at 8 bases. V lost 5 bases and J lost 2; bases outside the gene matches: 4. This CDR3 has 15 residues. Germline-derived CDR1 and CDR2 are SGHAT and FQNNGV. The DNA of the CDR3 is TGTGCCAGCAGCCCACGGGGGGGCAACACCGGGGAGCTGTTTTTT. Translating gives CASSPRGGNTGELFF.

The V gene is TRBV19, the J gene TRBJ1-4; 7 positions match TRBD1. After removal of 5 bases from V and 8 bases from J, the junction contained 8 bases not matched to a gene. Germline V CDR1 and CDR2: LNHDA, SQIVND (reference sequence). The CDR3 totals 14 residues. CDR3 loop: CASSSDRAGEKLFF. In nucleotides, the CDR3 is TGTGCCAGTAGTTCTGACAGGGCGGGAGAAAAACTGTTTTTT.

The chain uses TRBV9 and TRBJ2-5, with 12 bases aligning to TRBD1. Germline-derived CDR1 and CDR2 are SGDLS and YYNGEE. The trim removed 4 bases at V and 5 bases at J, leaving 9 bases unmatched. This CDR3 has 16 amino acids. CDR3 amino acids: CASSNRDRGLGETQYF. CDR3 DNA sequence: TGTGCCAGCAGCAACCGGGACAGGGGGCTGGGTGAGACCCAGTACTTC. Full variable domain (rest looked up from reference TRBV9 and TRBJ2-5): DSGVTQTPKHLITATGQRVTLRCSPRSGDLSVYWYQQSLDQGLQFLIQYYNGEERAKGNILERFSAQQFPDLHSELNLSSLELGDSALYFCASSNRDRGLGETQYFGPGTRLLVL.

This chain connects TRBV7-9 to TRBJ2-3; D is unresolved. Trimming removed 3 bases from V and 5 bases from J, with 6 bases in between. The CDR3 length is 12 residues. Germline V gives CDR1 SEHNR, CDR2 FQNEAQ (reference sequence). The CDR3 DNA reads TGTGCCAGCAGCTTTTCGGGAGATACGCAGTATTTT. Amino acid sequence: CASSFSGDTQYF.

The gene calls are TRBV29-1 and TRBJ2-3; a weak D match, TRBD2 (5 bases). Germline CDR1 and CDR2: SQVTM and ANQGSEA. V dropped 1 base and J dropped 4 bases, with 9 bases sitting between them. CDR3 length: 13 residues. CDR3: CSVEAVLADTQYF. The CDR3 DNA sequence: TGCAGCGTTGAAGCCGTACTAGCAGATACGCAGTATTTT.

Only a few counts were recorded for this clone. The chain employs TRBV5-4 and TRBJ1-1; D gene unclear. Trimming pared 1 base from V and 1 base from J, leaving 8 bases between. Looked up from germline, CDR1 is SGHNT and CDR2 is YYREEE (reference sequence). This CDR3 spans 14 amino acids. The CDR3 loop reads CASSLFGKNTEAFF. The CDR3 DNA follows: TGTGCCAGCAGCTTGTTCGGCAAGAACACTGAAGCTTTCTTT.